A single sample is the source of the 10 T cell receptor beta chains below, sequenced in a study of Ad26.COV2.S vaccination and SARS-CoV-2 variants. Using immunoSEQ multiplex PCR, the repertoire was profiled, and TCRdb retains in-frame clones only, with some absent. The sample comprises around 450,000 clones, about 88% of which are singletons, and more than 1.5% rests with the top ten. Documented treatment: 15 to 20 received Ad26.COV2.S at low or high dose, single or two shots; about 5 received placebo; per-sample allocation not given. Vaccine and placebo recipients were sampled on day 63 after the first injection. Specimen: peripheral blood, collected in a trial of Ad26.COV2.S vaccine versus placebo. The receptors here all came from a person between 18 and 60 years old who received the Ad26.COV2.S COVID-19 vaccine or a placebo.

The chain carries TRBV6-5 and TRBJ1-6; weak D call: TRBD1 (5 bases). V was cut by 2 bases and J by 5 bases, with 10 bases left in between. The CDR3 runs to 15 residues. Germline lookup yields CDR1 MNHEY and CDR2 SVGAGI. The CDR3 protein is CASSYKGADNSPLHF. The CDR3 DNA is TGTGCCAGCAGTTACAAAGGGGCCGATAATTCACCCCTCCACTTT.

At least ten counts were recorded for this clone. The V and J genes are TRBV9 and TRBJ1-3, with D perhaps TRBD1 (6 bases). V was trimmed by 4 bases and J by 1 base, leaving 15 bases between them. Per germline, CDR1 SGDLS and CDR2 YYNGEE. The CDR3 contains 16 residues. The CDR3 loop is CASSPERGASGNTIYF. In nucleotides, the CDR3 is TGTGCCAGCAGCCCCGAGCGGGGGGCTTCTGGAAACACCATATATTTT.

The chain joins TRBV24-1 to TRBJ1-2; 7 bases are shared with TRBD1. V trimming: 4 bases; J trimming: 8 bases; junction bases outside the gene matches: 3. There are 12 residues in the CDR3. Germline CDR1 and CDR2: KGHDR and SFDVKD. The DNA for the CDR3 is TGTGCCACCAGTGACCACAGGGGAGGCTACACCTTC. Its translation: CATSDHRGGYTF.

The chain couples TRBV25-1 to TRBJ2-3; 7 nucleotides match TRBD1. From germline, CDR1 is MGHDK and CDR2 SYGVNS. The CDR3 spans 14 residues. The CDR3 DNA sequence: TGTGCTTCTACAGGGGCGTTAAGCACAGATACGCAGTATTTT. This codes for CASTGALSTDTQYF.

The chain combines TRBV9 with TRBJ2-1; 11 bases map to TRBD2. Germline CDR1 and CDR2: SGDLS and YYNGEE. The CDR3 is 16 amino acids. V was clipped by 2 bases and J by 5 bases; unmatched bases: 6. CDR3 DNA sequence: TGTGCCAGCAGCGTTAGCGGGAGGGCCGTTAACAATGAGCAGTTCTTC. Translation gives CASSVSGRAVNNEQFF.

The chain uses TRBV19 and TRBJ2-7; a possible D gene is TRBD2 (6 bases). Between the trimmed V and J ends, which lost 10 bases and 0 bases, there was a span of 16 bases. This CDR3 spans 14 amino acids. Per germline, CDR1 LNHDA and CDR2 SQIVND (reference sequence). The CDR3 bases are TGTGCCACTAAGGAAGCGGGTAGCTCCTACGAGCAGTACTTC. As protein: CATKEAGSSYEQYF.

In regard to this clone: One junction end disagrees with the germline gene, perhaps due to a read error. The chain employs TRBV27 and TRBJ1-2; possibly TRBD1 for D (5 bases). The CDR3 extends over 17 amino acids. Per the germline V gene, CDR1 is MNHEY and CDR2 is SMNVEV (reference sequence). For the CDR3, the DNA is TGTGCCAGCCGTTTTATCTCAACAGGTACTGCTAACTATGGCTACACCTTC. It translates to CASRFISTGTANYGYTF.

This sequence joins TRBV7-8 and TRBJ2-4; D remains ambiguous. There are 19 residues in the CDR3. Germline V gene sequence: CDR1 SGHVS, CDR2 FQNEAQ. The V gene lost 5 bases and the J gene lost 2 bases, with 25 bases spanning the gap. The DNA of the CDR3 is TGTGCCAGCAGCCTCGATTCAGGACCTACGCCGGCTTCCAAAAACATTCAGTACTTC. This sequence encodes CASSLDSGPTPASKNIQYF. Full variable domain (remainder filled in from reference TRBV7-8 and TRBJ2-4): GAGVSQSPRYKVAKRGQDVALRCDPISGHVSLFWYQQALGQGPEFLTYFQNEAQLDKSGLPSDRFFAERPEGSVSTLKIQRTQQEDSAVYLCASSLDSGPTPASKNIQYFGAGTRLSVL.

The rearrangement links TRBV6-5 to TRBJ2-3, with 12 bases identical to TRBD2. V was pared by 8 bases and J by 6 bases, with 6 bases of the junction left unmatched. The CDR3 is made up of 14 amino acids. Germline CDR1 and CDR2: MNHEY and SVGAGI. The CDR3, as DNA: TGTGCCAGCCGACTAGCGGGAGTATGGGATACGCAGTATTTT. Its protein is CASRLAGVWDTQYF.

The chain recombines TRBV4-3 with TRBJ1-5; D unclear. V was trimmed by 0 bases and J by 9 bases, leaving 6 bases between them. CDR3 length: 12 residues. From germline, CDR1 is LGHNA and CDR2 YSLEER. In DNA form, the CDR3 reads TGCGCCAGCAGCCAAGACTTTGGGCCCCAGCATTTT. Its translation: CASSQDFGPQHF.